This T cell receptor beta chain derives from a study of shared clonotypes between healthy human individuals. Data came from immunoSEQ multiplex PCR; TCRdb stores just in-frame clones and leaves some out. The sample holds 2 million to 2.5 million clones; roughly 92% are singletons and the top ten take around 0.4%. Germline V gene sequence: CDR1 SNHLY, CDR2 FYNNEI. V was cut by 7 bases and J by 3 bases, with 18 bases left in between. CDR3 length: 15 residues. This receptor was identified in a man aged 18-30 years in good health. Some clones in this sample may be carry-over from other donors' samples. Sequencing used naive CD4+ T cells from PBMCs. Subset here: CD45RA+ positively selected. The chain has TRBV2 and TRBJ1-2; D call uncertain. CDR3: CASTSSPGPYYGYTF. DNA of the CDR3: TGTGCCAGCACCTCCTCCCCCGGACCGTACTATGGCTACACCTTC. Supplemented by reference TRBV2 and TRBJ1-2, the full variable domain reads EPEVTQTPSHQVTQMGQEVILRCVPISNHLYFYWYRQILGQKVEFLVSFYNNEISEKSEIFDDQFSVERPDGSNFTLKIRSTKLEDSAMYFCASTSSPGPYYGYTFGSGTRLTVV.